The clone carrying this TCR beta chain has just a few counts. The antigen is unknown. This entry belongs to a study of regulatory T cells in long-lasting Graves disease. Study outcomes and limitations: Persistent Graves' patients showed less TCR diversity than newly diagnosed ones.

CDR3-region Arm-PCR and iRepertoire HTBI primers produced the TCR beta libraries. MiXCR was run by TCRdb on the multiplex PCR reads, yielding one entry per CDR3 protein. This table holds 560,000 or so distinct CDR3 sequences, more than 15% found once. Time point described: newly diagnosed GD, antithyroid drugs for less than 3 months. With RNA extracted from PBMCs as input, the TCR library was made. V lost 1 base, J lost 8 bases, and 7 bases stayed unmatched. Germline CDR1 MGHRA, CDR2 YSYEKL. The CDR3 sequence is 16 residues long. These records were also assigned to another study, of T cells in Graves' hyperthyroidism and ophthalmopathy. That work adds: Initially, a first-round RT-PCR of the TCR CDR3 employed the HTBI primer set.

The source was peripheral blood mononuclear cells (PBMCs), collected at new diagnosis, from a patient treated with antithyroid drugs. The sequence came from a man between 18 and 35 years old with Graves disease. V is TRBV4-1 and J is TRBJ2-1; 11 bases match TRBD2. The CDR3 nucleotides read TGCGCCAGCAGCCAAGGGATTAGCGGGAGGGCCGATGAGCAGTTCTTC. The encoded protein is CASSQGISGRADEQFF.